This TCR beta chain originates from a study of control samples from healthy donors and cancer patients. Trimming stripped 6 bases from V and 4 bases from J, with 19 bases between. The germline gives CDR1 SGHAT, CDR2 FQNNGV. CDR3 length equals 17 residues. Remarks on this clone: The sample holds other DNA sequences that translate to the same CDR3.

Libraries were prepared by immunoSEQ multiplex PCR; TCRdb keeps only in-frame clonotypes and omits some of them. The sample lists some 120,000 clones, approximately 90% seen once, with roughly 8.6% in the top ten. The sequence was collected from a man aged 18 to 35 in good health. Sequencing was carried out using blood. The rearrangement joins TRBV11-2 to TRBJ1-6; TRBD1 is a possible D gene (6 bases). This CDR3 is CASRELVQGVYNSPLHF. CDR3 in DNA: TGTGCCAGCAGGGAACTGGTACAGGGCGTGTATAATTCACCCCTCCACTTT. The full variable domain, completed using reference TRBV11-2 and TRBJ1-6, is EAGVAQSPRYKIIEKRQSVAFWCNPISGHATLYWYQQILGQGPKLLIQFQNNGVVDDSQLPKDRFSAERLKGVDSTLKIQPAKLEDSAVYLCASRELVQGVYNSPLHFGNGTRLTVT.